These 19 T cell receptor beta chains were all obtained from the same sample, sequenced in a study of T cells after yellow fever vaccination. TCRdb used MiXCR to reprocess the 5' RACE reads, holding one entry per CDR3 protein. The table lists hundreds of thousands of distinct CDR3 sequences, about 17% of them singletons. The specimen was PBMCs, collected roughly 5 days after the first yellow fever vaccination. The origin of the receptors is a man aged 18-30 years who received the YFV17D yellow fever vaccine.

V is TRBV7-2 and J is TRBJ2-3; D is unresolved. CDR3 length: 14 residues. The V end lost 6 bases, the J end lost 1 base, and 11 bases lay between the germline ends. Germline CDR1 is SGHTA and CDR2 is FQGNSA. The CDR3 DNA sequence: TGTGCCAGCAGTTTCGACATTGGCACAGATACGCAGTATTTT. This encodes CASSFDIGTDTQYF. Combining the CDR3 with reference TRBV7-2 and TRBJ2-3 gives the whole variable domain GAGVSQSPSNKVTEKGKDVELRCDPISGHTALYWYRQSLGQGLEFLIYFQGNSAPDKSGLPSDRFSAERTGGSVSTLTIQRTQQEDSAVYLCASSFDIGTDTQYFGPGTRLTVL.

This clonotype was picked up a small number of times. This sequence joins TRBV5-1 and TRBJ1-1; 10 nucleotides line up with TRBD1. Germline values: CDR1 SGHRS, CDR2 YFSETQ. The CDR3 consists of 14 residues. With V trimmed by 0 bases and J by 6 bases, 2 bases remained unmatched. In DNA form, the CDR3 reads TGCGCCAGCAGCTTGGGACAGGGGGCATCTGAAGCTTTCTTT. It encodes CASSLGQGASEAFF.

The V gene is TRBV20-1, the J gene TRBJ1-1; 9 bases match TRBD1. The CDR3 spans 14 residues. The germline CDR1 and CDR2 sequences are DFQATT and SNEGSKA (reference sequence). The V and J ends lost 0 bases and 8 bases, in that order; junction bases with no gene match: 7. In nucleotides, the CDR3 is TGCAGTGCTAGAGAAGGGGGGACAGGGACGGAAGCTTTCTTT. Protein: CSAREGGTGTEAFF.

The rearrangement joins TRBV5-1 to TRBJ1-1; D may be TRBD1 (6 bases). This CDR3 is 13 amino acids long. Looked up from germline, CDR1 is SGHRS and CDR2 is YFSETQ. The V end lost 3 bases, the J end lost 4 bases, and 10 bases lay between the germline ends. DNA of the CDR3: TGCGCCAGCAGCTCAGACAGGTCCACTGAAGCTTTCTTT. It specifies CASSSDRSTEAFF.

J is TRBJ1-4 and V is TRBV15; D gene ambiguous. V lost 6 bases, J lost 8 bases, and 13 bases lay in between. The CDR3 consists of 13 residues. Per germline, CDR1 LNHNV and CDR2 YYDKDF (reference sequence). CDR3 nucleotides: TGTGCCACCAGTCGCGGTAATGGGGAAAAACTGTTTTTT. It codes for CATSRGNGEKLFF.

Many counts were recorded for this clonotype. The chain combines TRBV29-1 with TRBJ1-2; D remains ambiguous. Trimming took 5 bases from V and 3 from J, leaving 16 bases between them. The CDR3 is 14 residues long. Germline CDR1 SQVTM, CDR2 ANQGSEA. The CDR3 reads CSVIDGAGYYGYTF. The CDR3 nucleotides are TGCAGCGTTATAGACGGCGCGGGGTACTATGGCTACACCTTC.

The V and J genes are TRBV7-9 and TRBJ1-1; 7 bases align to TRBD1. V dropped 5 bases and J dropped 6; count of bases not matched to a gene: 12. Germline V gene lookup returns CDR1 SEHNR and CDR2 FQNEAQ (reference sequence). The CDR3 covers 15 residues. The CDR3 DNA reads TGTGCCAGCAGCGATCAGGGGGGAGGGGACGCTGAAGCTTTCTTT. It codes for CASSDQGGGDAEAFF.

This clonotype was detected ten times or more. The chain uses TRBV12-3 or TRBV12-4 and TRBJ2-7; 7 nucleotides align to TRBD1. V shed 5 bases and J 6 bases; nucleotides not matched to a gene: 7. The CDR3 extends over 13 amino acids. In DNA, the CDR3 is TGTGCCAGCAGTCTGGGGACAGAGGCCGAGCAGTACGTC. It codes for CASSLGTEAEQYV.

A few counts support this clonotype. The rearrangement joins TRBV4-1 to TRBJ2-5; D not resolved. Trimming stripped 1 base from V and 5 bases from J, with 14 bases between. Germline CDR1 is MGHRA and CDR2 is YSYEKL. The CDR3 has 15 residues. The CDR3 nucleotides read TGCGCCAGCAGCCAAGGTCCCGGGCAAAGTGAGACCCAGTACTTC. Its translation is CASSQGPGQSETQYF.

The chain carries TRBV12-5 and TRBJ2-2; D call uncertain. V lost 3 bases to trimming and J lost 0 bases, with 17 bases between them. The germline gives CDR1 LGHNT, CDR2 FRNRAP. The CDR3 is made up of 18 amino acids. CDR3 region: CASGFSPARLANTGELFF. CDR3 nucleotide sequence: TGTGCTAGTGGTTTCTCCCCCGCTCGGCTCGCGAACACCGGGGAGCTGTTTTTT.

The chain carries TRBV12-3 or TRBV12-4 and TRBJ2-4; D could derive from TRBD1 or TRBD2 (5 bases each). The V end lost 6 bases, the J end lost 10 bases, and 16 bases lay between the germline ends. The CDR3 is 13 amino acids. CDR3 bases: TGTGCCAGCAGGCCCGGGACCGATGCAATTCAGTACTTC. Encoded protein: CASRPGTDAIQYF.

This clonotype was counted between two and nine times. The chain's CDR3 is CASSPSSASDEQFF. The DNA of the CDR3 is TGTGCCAGCAGCCCCTCCTCTGCGTCAGATGAGCAGTTCTTC. The rearrangement links TRBV7-2 to TRBJ2-1; D is undetermined. The CDR3 consists of 14 residues. Germline V gives CDR1 SGHTA, CDR2 FQGNSA. Deletions cut 5 bases from V and 8 bases from J, with 16 bases between.

The V call is TRBV6-1, the J call TRBJ2-1, with TRBD2 identical over 11 bases. The CDR3 runs to 14 residues. V was pared by 5 bases and J by 10 bases, with 7 bases of the junction left unmatched. Germline V gives CDR1 MNHNS, CDR2 SASEGT. The DNA of the CDR3 is TGTGCCAGCAGTCTGCCCGGGACTAGCGGAGAGCAGTTCTTC. This gives the protein CASSLPGTSGEQFF.

The V call is TRBV4-1, the J call TRBJ2-3; a weak D match, TRBD2 (5 bases). Trimming took 4 bases from V and 8 from J, leaving 22 bases between them. Germline V gene lookup returns CDR1 MGHRA and CDR2 YSYEKL. This CDR3 spans 16 amino acids. CDR3 coding DNA: TGCGCCAGCAGCCGAGAGGAAGGGAGCAAGCGGCGTACGCAGTATTTT. Protein sequence: CASSREEGSKRRTQYF.

This clonotype was recorded a few times. The rearrangement joins TRBV7-2 to TRBJ1-1; D remains unclear. V lost 2 bases to trimming and J lost 10 bases, with 11 bases between them. The germline gives CDR1 SGHTA, CDR2 FQGNSA. CDR3 length: 12 residues. The CDR3 loop reads CASSLFIQAAFF. For the CDR3, the DNA is TGTGCCAGCAGCTTATTTATCCAGGCAGCTTTCTTT.

V is TRBV21-1 and J is TRBJ2-2. TRBV21-1 constitutes a pseudogene. The CDR3 runs 19 residues. The CDR3 loop reads CASSKAKRTGIPNTGELFF. The CDR3 DNA reads TGTGCCAGCAGCAAAGCCAAGCGTACCGGGATCCCGAACACCGGGGAGCTGTTTTTT.

V gene TRBV27 combines with J gene TRBJ1-1, with 8 bases that match TRBD1. The CDR3 consists of 13 residues. Germline lookup yields CDR1 MNHEY and CDR2 SMNVEV (reference sequence). J lost 4 bases, V lost 6 bases, and 4 bases had no gene match. For the CDR3, the DNA is TGTGCCAGCAGGCCCAGGGGGCCCACTGAAGCTTTCTTT. As protein: CASRPRGPTEAFF.

The table lists this clonotype with a few counts. The rearrangement joins TRBV7-3 to TRBJ2-1, with 8 bases aligning to TRBD2. J gave up 10 bases and V 5 bases, and 10 bases lay outside the gene matches. The V gene's germline CDR1 is SGHTA and CDR2 FQGTGA. CDR3 length equals 14 residues. In DNA, the CDR3 is TGTGCCAGCAGCCCCACACTACTAGCGGTAGAGCAGTTCTTC. Translated: CASSPTLLAVEQFF.

This chain links TRBV6-2 or TRBV6-3 with TRBJ1-5, with D possibly matching TRBD1 (5 bases). Germline V gene sequence: CDR1 MNHEY, CDR2 SVGEGT. CDR3 length: 13 amino acids. V gave up 2 bases and J gave up 7 bases, with 9 bases separating them. CDR3 nucleotide sequence: TGTGCCAGCAGTTACGAGGGGAAACAGCCCCAGCATTTT. Protein: CASSYEGKQPQHF.